The rows below give T cell receptor beta chains drawn from one sample of a study of blood T cell repertoires in COVID-19. TCRdb keeps only in-frame clones here, not all; method: immunoSEQ multiplex PCR. In the table there are just under 150,000 clones, approximately 87% of which are singletons. Sequencing was performed on peripheral blood. These receptor sequences come from a woman aged 45-59 years with active or convalescent COVID-19. Both conserved end residues are part of each CDR3. Each record gives: V gene, clone size, D gene, J gene, CDR3 DNA, CDR3 protein. D genes are given only for firm matches. Clone size is not always given. Where it is, it says once, few, many or a class for expanded clones.

TRBV28	NA	TRBD1	TRBJ1-1	TGTGCCAGCAGCCAGACAGGGGTTAGCACTGAAGCTTTCTTT	CASSQTGVSTEAFF
TRBV28	NA	NA	TRBJ1-4	TGTGCCACTGCACAGGACCAACGACTGTTTTTT	CATAQDQRLFF
TRBV28	NA	NA	TRBJ1-1	TGTGCCAGCAGTTTAAGCGAACCCGTTCCTGAAGCTTTCTTT	CASSLSEPVPEAFF
TRBV6-2/TRBV6-3	NA	NA	TRBJ1-2	TGTGCCAGCAACCCCCCGGGACACAGCGGCTACACCTTC	CASNPPGHSGYTF
TRBV19	few	TRBD1	TRBJ2-5	TGTGCCAGTAGTACCGGGACAGGGGGCTTAGAGACCCAGTACTTC	CASSTGTGGLETQYF
TRBV5-1	NA	NA	TRBJ2-1	TGCGCCAGCAGCTATGGAGCCCGGAGCACCTACAATGAGCAGTTCTTC	CASSYGARSTYNEQFF
TRBV7-9	NA	TRBD1	TRBJ1-1	TGTGCCAGCAGCCAAATAGGGACAGTCACTGAAGCTTTCTTT	CASSQIGTVTEAFF
TRBV3-1/TRBV3-2	NA	TRBD2	TRBJ2-7	TGTGCCAGCAGCCCCCGGGCCGGGGGGGAGCAGTACTTC	CASSPRAGGEQYF
TRBV14	NA	NA	TRBJ2-5	TGTGCCAGCAGCCCTCGAATTCAGAACCTGCCCGGGGAGACCCAGTACTTC	CASSPRIQNLPGETQYF
TRBV12-3/TRBV12-4	NA	TRBD1	TRBJ1-5	TGTGCCAGCAGTCTGGACAGGTATCAGCCCCAGCATTTT	CASSLDRYQPQHF
TRBV7-3	NA	TRBD2	TRBJ2-5	TGTGCCAGCAGCTTACTAGCGGGGCCCCAAGAGACCCAGTACTTC	CASSLLAGPQETQYF
TRBV7-2	NA	NA	TRBJ2-7	TGTGCCAGCAGCTTAAGCTCCGGACAAAGCTCCTACGAGCAGTACTTC	CASSLSSGQSSYEQYF
TRBV6-2/TRBV6-3	NA	NA	TRBJ2-1	TGTGCCAGCAGTTATCATCCAGGGTACAATGAGCAGTTCTTC	CASSYHPGYNEQFF
TRBV7-9	NA	TRBD1	TRBJ1-4	TGTGCCAGCAGCCTACCGACAGGGCGAGTTAAAGCGGAAAAACTGTTTTTT	CASSLPTGRVKAEKLFF
TRBV6-6	NA	TRBD1	TRBJ1-5	TGTGCCAGCAGTTACTCGGGGACAGGGATTCAGCCCCAGCATTTT	CASSYSGTGIQPQHF
TRBV15	NA	TRBD2	TRBJ2-1	TGTGCCACCAGCAGAGATCTTTCTAGCGGGCAGTTCTTC	CATSRDLSSGQFF
TRBV4-3	NA	NA	TRBJ1-1	TGCGCCAGCAGCCAGGCAACAGGTAACACTGAAGCTTTCTTT	CASSQATGNTEAFF
TRBV19	NA	NA	TRBJ1-1	TGTGCCAGTCTCCCCCGGGGGGTTAACACTGAAGCTTTCTTT	CASLPRGVNTEAFF
TRBV6-2/TRBV6-3	NA	TRBD2	TRBJ2-1	TGTGCCAGCAGTTACGTAGGGACTAGCCGGGCTGAGCAGTTCTTC	CASSYVGTSRAEQFF
TRBV3-1/TRBV3-2	NA	NA	TRBJ2-7	TGTGCCAGCAGCGTCCCGGGGGAAACCTACGAGCAGTACTTC	CASSVPGETYEQYF
TRBV27	NA	NA	TRBJ1-1	TGTGCCAGCAGCCCGTATGGGGCGGGGACTGAAGCTTTCTTT	CASSPYGAGTEAFF
TRBV30	NA	TRBD1	TRBJ1-2	TGTGCCTGGGACAGGGGAAAGGATGGCTACACCTTC	CAWDRGKDGYTF
TRBV5-1	NA	TRBD1	TRBJ2-7	TGCGCCAGCAGCAGAGTGGGGACAGATCTTCGGGAGCAGTACTTC	CASSRVGTDLREQYF